This T cell receptor beta chain was captured by sequencing in a study of blood T cell repertoires in COVID-19. Whole-study context: PBMCs, B-cell-depleted T cells, or T cells provided the cDNA or gDNA that made up the material.

Trimming pared 6 bases from V and 8 bases from J, leaving 18 bases between. CDR1 is MNHEY and CDR2 is SVGAGI in the germline V gene. The CDR3 has 14 residues. The data were produced by immunoSEQ multiplex PCR, yet TCRdb's version contains in-frame clones alone and is incomplete. Of some 140,000 clones listed, around 84% are singletons. The genes are TRBV6-5 and TRBJ2-3; D may be TRBD1 (6 bases). The sequence was collected from a man aged 80 or over with acute or convalescent COVID-19. The specimen sequenced was peripheral blood. CDR3 amino acids: CASSNLGASGTQYF. In DNA, the CDR3 is TGTGCCAGCAGCAATTTGGGGGCTTCAGGTACGCAGTATTTT.